One sample yielded the 20 T cell receptor beta chains listed below, sequenced in a study of identical twins. TCRdb re-analysed the 5' RACE reads in MiXCR, keeping a single row per CDR3 protein. The sample lists 500,000 to 600,000 distinct CDR3 sequences; less than 25% were seen once. These data also featured in a second study, about T cells expressing NK-cell markers.

The sequenced sample consisted of CD4+ T cells sorted from blood. The source is a woman aged 18 to 35 in good health.

The sample holds a few counts of this clonotype. The CDR3 coding sequence is TGTGCCAGCAGCTCCGGACAGGGCGACAATGAGCAGTTCTTC. Translation: CASSSGQGDNEQFF. This chain links TRBV7-9 with TRBJ2-1, with 8 bases matching TRBD1. CDR3 length: 14 residues. Germline values: CDR1 SEHNR, CDR2 FQNEAQ (reference sequence). With 4 bases clipped from V and 5 bases from J, the junction kept 4 bases outside the gene matches.

The chain is built from TRBV29-1 and TRBJ2-7; D may be TRBD1 (5 bases). Germline CDR1 and CDR2: SQVTM and ANQGSEA. This CDR3 contains 14 residues. The V end was cut by 4 bases, the J end by 2 bases, with 15 bases between. CDR3 DNA: TGCAGCGTTGGCCTGGGGCAGATCGCCTACGAGCAGTACTTC. Its translation: CSVGLGQIAYEQYF.

The rearrangement links TRBV2 to TRBJ2-4; TRBD2 matches at 11 bases. Germline V CDR1 and CDR2: SNHLY, FYNNEI. This CDR3 is built from 12 residues. The V gene end was trimmed by 6 bases and the J gene end by 8 bases; junction bases not matched to a gene: 0. CDR3: CASRLAGDIQYF. The CDR3 DNA sequence: TGTGCCAGCAGACTAGCGGGAGACATTCAGTACTTC.

The rearrangement joins TRBV11-1 to TRBJ2-5, with 11 bases fitting TRBD2. Per germline, CDR1 SGHAT and CDR2 FQDESV (reference sequence). This CDR3 has 18 amino acids. Trimming at V came to 1 base and at J to 1 base, leaving 8 bases not matched to a gene. The CDR3: CASSLGRETSGVQETQYF. CDR3 coding DNA: TGTGCCAGCAGCTTAGGGAGAGAGACTAGCGGGGTCCAAGAGACCCAGTACTTC.

The chain is built from TRBV7-9 and TRBJ2-2, with D unclear. CDR3 length: 11 residues. The ends were cut back, 7 bases at V and 6 bases at J, with 6 bases in the middle. The V gene's germline CDR1 is SEHNR and CDR2 FQNEAQ (reference sequence). In nucleotides, the CDR3 is TGTGCCAGCACCGTGTCCGGGGAGCTGTTTTTT. As protein: CASTVSGELFF.

The rearrangement links TRBV12-3 or TRBV12-4 to TRBJ1-1, with TRBD1 matching 10 bases. Germline trimming cut 9 bases from V and 3 bases from J; bases unmatched to any gene: 4. This CDR3 has 13 residues. The CDR3 DNA reads as TGTGCCAGTGCCGGGACAGGGGACACTGAAGCTTTCTTT. Its translation is CASAGTGDTEAFF.

This clonotype occurred a few times. The J gene is TRBJ2-1, the V gene TRBV12-3 or TRBV12-4; D may correspond to TRBD1 or TRBD2 (5 bases each). The length of the CDR3 is 16 residues. Trimming shortened V by 5 bases and J by 1 base, and 15 bases separated the two germline ends. CDR3 DNA: TGTGCCAGCAGTCCCATCGGGACCGCTTCCTACAATGAGCAGTTCTTC. Translated: CASSPIGTASYNEQFF.

CDR3: CASSYGQGMWTGELFF. In DNA form, the CDR3 reads TGTGCCAGCAGCTATGGACAGGGAATGTGGACCGGGGAGCTGTTTTTT. J is TRBJ2-2 and V is TRBV7-2; the match to TRBD1 covers 8 bases. From germline, CDR1 is SGHTA and CDR2 FQGNSA. The CDR3 totals 16 residues. With V trimmed by 4 bases and J by 5 bases, 9 bases remained unmatched.

The CDR3 DNA is TGCGCCAGCAGCTTGGCTACTCGGCTTGATGCGGGCCATGAGCAGTTCTTC. This codes for CASSLATRLDAGHEQFF. V usage is TRBV5-1 and J usage is TRBJ2-1; D may be TRBD2 (5 bases). V lost 0 bases to trimming and J lost 8 bases, with 21 bases between them. This CDR3 comprises 17 residues. Per the germline V gene, CDR1 is SGHRS and CDR2 is YFSETQ.

This clonotype was observed many times. The V and J genes are TRBV2 and TRBJ1-2; D uncertain. Trimming left V 6 bases short and J 6 bases short, with 8 bases between. The CDR3 covers 11 residues. Germline V lookup: CDR1 SNHLY, CDR2 FYNNEI. The CDR3 nucleotides are TGTGCCAGCAGACGGGAGAATGGCTACACCTTC. Its protein is CASRRENGYTF.

V is TRBV27 and J is TRBJ1-1; D possibly corresponds to TRBD1 (6 bases). V lost 5 bases and J 8 bases, leaving 12 bases between the germline ends. This CDR3 has 12 amino acids. Looked up from germline, CDR1 is MNHEY and CDR2 is SMNVEV (reference sequence). CDR3 sequence reads: CASSETDREAFF. DNA of the CDR3: TGTGCCAGCAGTGAAACTGACAGGGAAGCTTTCTTT.

This clonotype came up a few times. The rearrangement uses TRBV6-1 and TRBJ2-6, with D possibly called TRBD1 or TRBD2 (8 bases each). CDR1 MNHNS and CDR2 SASEGT come from the germline V gene. The V end was cut by 6 bases, the J end by 0 bases, with 18 bases between. There are 18 residues in the CDR3. CDR3 residues: CASRARTGTSSGANVLTF. In DNA form, the CDR3 reads TGTGCCAGCAGGGCCAGGACAGGGACTAGCTCTGGGGCCAACGTCCTGACTTTC.

The chain joins TRBV21-1 to TRBJ1-2; the table's D gene call, TRBD1, was not cross checked with the DNA. TRBV21-1 is classified as a pseudogene. The CDR3 is made up of 12 amino acids. Here the CDR3 DNA reads TGTGCCCACGACAGGTATTGGTATGGCTACACCTTC. Translation gives CAHDRYWYGYTF.

J is TRBJ1-1 and V is TRBV3-1, with 12 positions matching TRBD1. The junction had 2 bases not matched to a gene; V was cut back by 0 bases and J by 3 bases. Germline V gene data show CDR1 as LGHDT and CDR2 as YNNKEL (reference sequence). The CDR3 extends over 16 amino acids. The CDR3, as DNA: TGTGCCAGCAGCCAAGAGGGGACAGGGGGCCACACTGAAGCTTTCTTT. Protein: CASSQEGTGGHTEAFF.

The chain employs TRBV12-3 or TRBV12-4 and TRBJ1-2; D possibly corresponds to TRBD1 (5 bases). The CDR3 totals 14 residues. V shed 2 bases and J shed 6 bases, with 13 bases lying between them. The CDR3 sequence: CASSLWWGGDGYTF. CDR3 coding DNA: TGTGCCAGCAGTTTATGGTGGGGGGGAGATGGCTACACCTTC.

There are a few counts of this clonotype. J is TRBJ2-3 and V is TRBV12-3 or TRBV12-4; TRBD1 aligns across 8 bases. This CDR3 is built from 16 residues. The V segment lost 3 bases and the J segment 3 bases; nucleotides outside the gene matches: 8. CDR3 in amino acids: CASSLYGRGLTDTQYF. CDR3 DNA: TGTGCCAGCAGTTTGTATGGCAGGGGGCTAACAGATACGCAGTATTTT.

The table lists this clonotype with a few counts. This chain uses TRBV20-1 with TRBJ1-2; D is uncertain. V lost 5 bases, J lost 3 bases, and 13 bases lay in between. Per the germline V gene, CDR1 is DFQATT and CDR2 is SNEGSKA (reference sequence). The CDR3 covers 13 residues. The CDR3 reads CSAEKDGYYGYTF. The CDR3, as DNA: TGCAGTGCTGAAAAGGACGGATACTATGGCTACACCTTC.

The chain couples TRBV5-1 to TRBJ2-7; tentatively, D is TRBD1 (6 bases). Trimming removed 4 bases from V and 0 bases from J, with 11 bases in between. Germline V gene data show CDR1 as SGHRS and CDR2 as YFSETQ. CDR3 size: 14 residues. In DNA form, the CDR3 reads TGCGCCAGCAGCGTGGACAGAGACTCCTACGAGCAGTACTTC. As protein: CASSVDRDSYEQYF.

The chain has TRBV12-3 or TRBV12-4 and TRBJ1-3; no clear D. The CDR3 sequence is 12 residues long. V lost 7 bases to trimming and J lost 0 bases, with 4 bases between them. The CDR3 spells CASKDSGNTIYF. CDR3 bases: TGTGCCAGCAAAGACTCTGGAAACACCATATATTTT.

The rearrangement uses TRBV20-1 and TRBJ2-3; 14 bases fit TRBD2. This CDR3 region has 15 residues. CDR1 DFQATT and CDR2 SNEGSKA come from the germline V gene (reference sequence). Trimming cost V 6 bases and J 4 bases; bases outside gene matches: 6. The CDR3 DNA reads TGCAGTGCCGGGACTAGCGGGGGTTTATCAGATACGCAGTATTTT. Its translation: CSAGTSGGLSDTQYF.